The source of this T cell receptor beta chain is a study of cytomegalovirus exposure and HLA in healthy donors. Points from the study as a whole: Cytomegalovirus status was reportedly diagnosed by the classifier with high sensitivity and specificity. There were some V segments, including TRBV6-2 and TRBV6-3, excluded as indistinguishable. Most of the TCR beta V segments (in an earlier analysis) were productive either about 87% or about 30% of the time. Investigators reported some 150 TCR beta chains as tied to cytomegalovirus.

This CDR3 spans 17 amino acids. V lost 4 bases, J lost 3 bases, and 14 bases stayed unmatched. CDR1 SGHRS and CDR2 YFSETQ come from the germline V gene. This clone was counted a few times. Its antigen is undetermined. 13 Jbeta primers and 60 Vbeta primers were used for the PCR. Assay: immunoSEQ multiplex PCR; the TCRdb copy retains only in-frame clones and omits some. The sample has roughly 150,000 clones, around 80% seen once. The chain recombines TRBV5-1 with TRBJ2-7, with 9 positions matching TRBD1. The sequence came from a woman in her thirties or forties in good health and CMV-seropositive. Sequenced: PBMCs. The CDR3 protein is CASSPAGQGLMSYEQYF. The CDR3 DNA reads TGCGCCAGCAGCCCCGCTGGACAGGGGTTAATGAGCTACGAGCAGTACTTC.